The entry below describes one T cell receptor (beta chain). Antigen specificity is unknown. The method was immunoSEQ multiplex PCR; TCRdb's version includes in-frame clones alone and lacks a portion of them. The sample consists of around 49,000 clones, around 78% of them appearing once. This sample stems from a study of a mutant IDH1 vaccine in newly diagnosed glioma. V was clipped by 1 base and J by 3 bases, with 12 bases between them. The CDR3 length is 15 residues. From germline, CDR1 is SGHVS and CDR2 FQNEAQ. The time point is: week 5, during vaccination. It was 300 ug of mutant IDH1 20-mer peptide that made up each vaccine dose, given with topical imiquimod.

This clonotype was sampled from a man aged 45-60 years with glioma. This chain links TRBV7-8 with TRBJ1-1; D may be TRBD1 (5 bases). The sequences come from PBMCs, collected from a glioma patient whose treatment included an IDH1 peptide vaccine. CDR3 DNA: TGTGCCAGCAGCTTAGTCCCAGGGACCGACACTGAAGCTTTCTTT. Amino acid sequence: CASSLVPGTDTEAFF.